The present T cell receptor (beta chain) was sequenced within a study of blood T cell repertoires in COVID-19. At the level of the study: T cells, B-cell-depleted T cells, or PBMCs supplied cDNA or gDNA.

Clones were sequenced by immunoSEQ multiplex PCR, and TCRdb holds only the in-frame ones, with some missing. The table lists about 140,000 clones, about three quarters of them singletons, with around 12% in the top ten. The V end was cut by 6 bases, the J end by 1 base, with 15 bases between. The CDR3 consists of 15 residues. Germline V gene data show CDR1 as SNHLY and CDR2 as FYNNEI. Sequenced input: peripheral blood. The source of this sequence is an elderly man with acute or convalescent COVID-19. The rearrangement links TRBV2 to TRBJ1-1; D possibly corresponds to TRBD1 (5 bases). The CDR3 here is CASRLRQLENTEAFF. In nucleotides, the CDR3 is TGTGCCAGCAGACTAAGACAGCTCGAGAACACTGAAGCTTTCTTT.